Below, 5 T cell receptor beta chains from the same sample are listed, as sequenced in a study of Ad26.COV2.S vaccination and SARS-CoV-2 variants. Sequencing was performed with immunoSEQ multiplex PCR; in TCRdb, only in-frame clones are kept and a portion is missing. The table has approximately 340,000 clones, about 91% seen once. The sample consisted of peripheral blood, taken after recovery from COVID-19. All receptors come from a human donor who had recovered from COVID-19.

The chain uses TRBV5-1 and TRBJ1-2; D is perhaps TRBD1 (6 bases). Between the trimmed V and J ends, which lost 0 bases and 0 bases, there was a span of 12 bases. The CDR3 consists of 16 residues. The germline CDR1 and CDR2 sequences are SGHRS and YFSETQ. CDR3 bases: TGCGCCAGCAGCTTGGTACAGGGACTAACTAACTATGGCTACACCTTC. Protein product: CASSLVQGLTNYGYTF.

V gene TRBV7-2 combines with J gene TRBJ2-5; TRBD2 matches 10 bases. CDR3 length: 15 residues. V shed 6 bases and J 4 bases; nucleotides not matched to a gene: 8. Germline assignment: CDR1 SGHTA and CDR2 FQGNSA. CDR3 nucleotide sequence: TGTGCCAGCAGTCCCCGGACTAGCGGCCGAGAGACCCAGTACTTC. Encoded protein: CASSPRTSGRETQYF.

V is TRBV9 and J is TRBJ1-2, with D hard to call. This CDR3 region has 13 residues. CDR1 SGDLS and CDR2 YYNGEE come from the germline V gene. V was pared by 4 bases and J by 6 bases, with 13 bases between. The CDR3 protein is CASSRDRTDGYTF. DNA for the CDR3: TGTGCCAGCAGCCGTGATCGCACCGATGGCTACACCTTC.

V gene TRBV20-1 combines with J gene TRBJ2-5, with D unclear. Trimming removed 1 base at V and 3 bases at J, with 3 bases between. The germline CDR1 and CDR2 sequences are DFQATT and SNEGSKA (reference sequence). This CDR3 region has 11 residues. CDR3 DNA: TGCAGTGCTAGAGCTGAAGAGACCCAGTACTTC. Translation gives CSARAEETQYF.

The V call is TRBV11-2, the J call TRBJ1-1; D might be TRBD1 (6 bases). Looked up from germline, CDR1 is SGHAT and CDR2 is FQNNGV. With 0 bases removed from V and 5 bases from J, the gap between germline ends came to 13 bases. The CDR3 has 15 residues. This CDR3 reads CASSLDWFQGTEAFF. The DNA for the CDR3 is TGTGCCAGCAGCTTAGATTGGTTTCAGGGGACTGAAGCTTTCTTT.